These 26 T cell receptor beta chains came from one sample sequenced in a study of blood T cell repertoires in COVID-19 (dated by TCRdb to 2018 to 2020). The library was produced with the immunoSEQ multiplex PCR assay. Here the immuneACCESS table is served through TCRdb, limited to in-frame sequences with V and J called. Missing clones are a known gap in these copies; in checked studies unresolved V genes cover under half, and the rest lacks a known reason. The sample includes around 100,000 clones, with around 87% observed a single time. Clones ranked in the top ten supply 11% of the sample. Sequencing was carried out using peripheral blood. The receptors stem from a woman aged 25 to 39 with acute or convalescent COVID-19.

The rearrangement links TRBV28 to TRBJ1-2; D perhaps matches TRBD1 (5 bases). CDR3 size: 13 residues. V lost 6 bases to trimming and J lost 6 bases, with 14 bases between them. CDR1 MDHEN and CDR2 SYDVKM come from the germline V gene. In nucleotides, the CDR3 is TGTGCCAGCAGCCGACAGCTAACTGATGGCTACACCTTC. This translates into CASSRQLTDGYTF.

The rearrangement links TRBV19 to TRBJ1-1, with D perhaps TRBD1 (5 bases). V was clipped by 4 bases and J by 3 bases, with 9 bases between them. This CDR3 has 13 amino acids. Per the germline V gene, CDR1 is LNHDA and CDR2 is SQIVND (reference sequence). The CDR3 protein is CASSTWGYTEAFF. In DNA, the CDR3 is TGTGCCAGTAGTACCTGGGGCTACACTGAAGCTTTCTTT.

The chain has TRBV28 and TRBJ1-4; D is unclear. CDR1 MDHEN and CDR2 SYDVKM come from the germline V gene. This CDR3 spans 13 amino acids. V shed 5 bases and J shed 11 bases, with 15 bases lying between them. CDR3 coding DNA: TGTGCCAGCAGTACCGAAGCGTTTGGGAAACTGTTTTTT. This gives the protein CASSTEAFGKLFF.

As for this clone: This sample includes further DNA sequences coding for the same CDR3. The chain links TRBV6-6 to TRBJ1-3; 7 positions match TRBD1. Germline V gene data show CDR1 as MNHNY and CDR2 as SVGAGI (reference sequence). This CDR3 region has 14 residues. V was pared by 5 bases and J by 0 bases, with 1 base of the junction left unmatched. As DNA, the CDR3 is TGTGCCAGCAGTCGGGACAGCTCTGGAAACACCATATATTTT. This gives the protein CASSRDSSGNTIYF.

The chain combines TRBV5-6 with TRBJ2-3; a possible D gene is TRBD2 (7 bases). The CDR3 spans 15 residues. Germline lookup yields CDR1 SGHDT and CDR2 YYEEEE. The V end lost 4 bases, the J end lost 4 bases, and 16 bases lay between the germline ends. The CDR3 DNA reads TGTGCCAGCAGCGGAGGAGGGGGGGCCTCAGATACGCAGTATTTT. Translation: CASSGGGGASDTQYF.

For this clone: The sample has other DNA sequences that encode this CDR3 too. The V and J genes are TRBV12-3 or TRBV12-4 and TRBJ2-7; D call uncertain. Trimming removed 1 base at V and 4 bases at J, with 8 bases between. CDR3 length: 13 amino acids. The CDR3 protein is CASSLGTVYEQYF. As DNA, the CDR3 is TGTGCCAGCAGTTTAGGCACTGTATACGAGCAGTACTTC.

The chain combines TRBV5-6 with TRBJ1-1; 10 bases agree with TRBD1. The trim removed 2 bases at V and 4 bases at J, leaving 8 bases unmatched. CDR1 is SGHDT and CDR2 is YYEEEE in the germline V gene. This CDR3 is built from 16 residues. In nucleotides, the CDR3 is TGTGCCAGCAGCTTTGGGTCCGGGACAGGGGTCACTGAAGCTTTCTTT. It is translated as CASSFGSGTGVTEAFF. The variable domain in full, with the rest retrieved from reference TRBV5-6 and TRBJ1-1, is DAGVTQSPTHLIKTRGQQVTLRCSPKSGHDTVSWYQQALGQGPQFIFQYYEEEERQRGNFPDRFSGHQFPNYSSELNVNALLLGDSALYLCASSFGSGTGVTEAFFGQGTRLTVV.

The chain employs TRBV3-1 (or the pseudogene TRBV3-2) and TRBJ1-1, with TRBD1 as a possible D gene (5 bases). The CDR3 sequence is 14 residues long. Trimming left V 5 bases short and J 1 base short, with 11 bases between. The V gene's germline CDR1 is LGHDT and CDR2 YNNKEL (reference sequence). Here the CDR3 reads CASSLGAQNTEAFF. In nucleotides, the CDR3 is TGTGCCAGCAGCTTAGGGGCCCAGAACACTGAAGCTTTCTTT.

The chain has TRBV2 and TRBJ1-1, with D perhaps TRBD1 (6 bases). The CDR3 has 12 residues. Germline V lookup: CDR1 SNHLY, CDR2 FYNNEI. CDR3 residues: CAGGRLPTEAFF. The CDR3 DNA reads as TGTGCGGGGGGGCGTTTGCCCACTGAAGCTTTCTTT.

V gene TRBV28 combines with J gene TRBJ2-4; 7 bases map to TRBD1. The CDR3 totals 15 residues. Germline CDR1 is MDHEN and CDR2 is SYDVKM. The V segment lost 7 bases and the J segment 7 bases; nucleotides outside the gene matches: 13. The CDR3 sequence: CASTPSTGVGNIQYF. CDR3 sequence (DNA): TGTGCCAGCACCCCATCCACAGGGGTAGGGAACATTCAGTACTTC.

The chain couples TRBV6-5 to TRBJ2-7; 9 bases agree with TRBD1. CDR1 MNHEY and CDR2 SVGAGI come from the germline V gene. Unmatched junction bases numbered 5, after V lost 6 bases and J lost 2 bases. This CDR3 is 14 amino acids long. CDR3: CASRLRDRAYEQYF. In nucleotides, the CDR3 is TGTGCCAGCAGACTCCGGGACAGGGCCTACGAGCAGTACTTC.

This chain links TRBV2 with TRBJ2-7, with a tentative D call TRBD1 (5 bases). The CDR3 sequence is 14 residues long. Germline lookup yields CDR1 SNHLY and CDR2 FYNNEI. Trimming removed 5 bases at V and 5 bases at J, with 16 bases between. The CDR3 protein is CASSLRAGRNEQYF. Here the CDR3 DNA reads TGTGCCAGCAGTCTCCGGGCAGGGCGGAACGAGCAGTACTTC. Full variable domain (rest looked up from reference TRBV2 and TRBJ2-7): EPEVTQTPSHQVTQMGQEVILRCVPISNHLYFYWYRQILGQKVEFLVSFYNNEISEKSEIFDDQFSVERPDGSNFTLKIRSTKLEDSAMYFCASSLRAGRNEQYFGPGTRLTVT.

This clone was detected once. The chain joins TRBV27 to TRBJ2-7, with D maybe TRBD2 (6 bases). The germline V gene encodes CDR1 MNHEY and CDR2 SMNVEV (reference sequence). With 2 bases removed from V and 6 bases from J, the gap between germline ends came to 14 bases. CDR3 length: 14 amino acids. Here the CDR3 DNA reads TGTGCCAGCAGTTTAAGGGGCAGGGAGGCCGAGCAGTACTTC. This sequence encodes CASSLRGREAEQYF.

The DNA for the CDR3 is TGTGCCAGTACCCCATCCTCGGACTTCTATAGCAATCAGCCCCAGCATTTT. It yields the protein CASTPSSDFYSNQPQHF. The chain couples TRBV19 to TRBJ1-5; D gene unclear. The CDR3 has 17 amino acids. The germline V gene has CDR1 LNHDA and CDR2 SQIVND (reference sequence). The germline V and J ends were trimmed by 7 bases and 0 bases, with 19 bases remaining between them.

V gene TRBV20-1 combines with J gene TRBJ1-5; TRBD1 is a possible D gene (6 bases). Germline V gives CDR1 DFQATT, CDR2 SNEGSKA (reference sequence). This CDR3 has 15 residues. Between the trimmed V and J ends, which lost 3 bases and 4 bases, there was a span of 16 bases. The CDR3 DNA reads as TGCAGTGCTAGTAGGGAGACAGGTCCAAATCAGCCCCAGCATTTT. This translates into CSASRETGPNQPQHF.

The V and J genes are TRBV12-5 and TRBJ1-2; D is undetermined. Germline CDR1 LGHNT, CDR2 FRNRAP. The CDR3 has 15 amino acids. Deletions cut 2 bases from V and 2 bases from J, with 12 bases between. The CDR3, as DNA: TGTGCTAGTGGTTTGAGTAACAGAATGAACTATGGCTACACCTTC. Translated: CASGLSNRMNYGYTF.

Concerning this clone itself: Relative to the germline gene, one junction end is altered; a read error may explain this. The CDR3 bases are TGTGCCAGCAGCTTGAGACTAGCGGGGACATTAATCTTC. Protein product: CASSLRLAGTLIF. This sequence joins TRBV5-6 and TRBJ2-7, with 11 bases identical to TRBD2. Germline CDR1 reads SGHDT; CDR2 reads YYEEEE. CDR3 length: 13 amino acids.

The chain couples TRBV7-8 to TRBJ2-7, with TRBD2 identical over 7 bases. V trimming: 5 bases; J trimming: 4 bases; junction bases outside the gene matches: 14. CDR1 is SGHVS and CDR2 is FQNEAQ in the germline V gene. The CDR3 runs 16 residues. CDR3 sequence: CASSPPPIAGHYEQYF. The DNA for the CDR3 is TGTGCCAGCAGCCCCCCTCCGATAGCGGGCCATTACGAGCAGTACTTC.

The chain links TRBV28 to TRBJ1-2; D is possibly TRBD1 (5 bases). CDR1 MDHEN and CDR2 SYDVKM come from the germline V gene. The CDR3 sequence is 13 residues long. V dropped 8 bases and J dropped 12 bases, with 22 bases sitting between them. The CDR3 DNA follows: TGTGCCAGCGGACAATTCCCGGACCCTATCAACACCTTC. Translated: CASGQFPDPINTF.

A few counts support this clone. The same CDR3 can be traced to other DNA sequences in this sample. The rearrangement uses TRBV6-5 and TRBJ2-7; TRBD1 might be the D (6 bases). The CDR3 consists of 15 residues. Germline CDR1 is MNHEY and CDR2 is SVGAGI. V lost 3 bases and J 0 bases, leaving 12 bases between the germline ends. The CDR3 region has the DNA TGTGCCAGCAGTTATTCGAGGGGGTCCTCCTACGAGCAGTACTTC. Its protein product is CASSYSRGSSYEQYF.

The rearrangement uses TRBV5-1 and TRBJ2-1; perhaps TRBD2 as D (6 bases). V gave up 4 bases and J gave up 6 bases, with 17 bases separating them. Per germline, CDR1 SGHRS and CDR2 YFSETQ. The CDR3 extends over 15 amino acids. In DNA, the CDR3 is TGCGCCAGCAGCCCTTTGCCCGGGGGTGCCAATGAGCAGTTCTTC. Its protein is CASSPLPGGANEQFF. Combining the CDR3 with reference TRBV5-1 and TRBJ2-1 gives the whole variable domain KAGVTQTPRYLIKTRGQQVTLSCSPISGHRSVSWYQQTPGQGLQFLFEYFSETQRNKGNFPGRFSGRQFSNSRSEMNVSTLELGDSALYLCASSPLPGGANEQFFGPGTRLTVL.

The chain links TRBV2 to TRBJ1-4; D uncertain. This CDR3 comprises 11 residues. V gave up 8 bases and J gave up 6 bases, with 7 bases separating them. Germline assignment: CDR1 SNHLY and CDR2 FYNNEI. The CDR3 coding sequence is TGTGCCAGCGCGTACCATGAAAAACTGTTTTTT. It encodes CASAYHEKLFF. Variable domain in full (rest from reference TRBV2 and TRBJ1-4): EPEVTQTPSHQVTQMGQEVILRCVPISNHLYFYWYRQILGQKVEFLVSFYNNEISEKSEIFDDQFSVERPDGSNFTLKIRSTKLEDSAMYFCASAYHEKLFFGSGTQLSVL.

The chain employs TRBV27 and TRBJ1-1; possibly TRBD1 for D (6 bases). There are 14 residues in the CDR3. CDR1 and CDR2 from the germline V gene are MNHEY and SMNVEV (reference sequence). The V end was cut by 0 bases, the J end by 8 bases, with 13 bases between. The CDR3 nucleotides are TGTGCCAGCAGTTTATCGGACAGTCGCCTCGAAGCTTTCTTT. Translating gives CASSLSDSRLEAFF.

This chain joins TRBV30 and TRBJ2-3; a possible D gene is TRBD1 (6 bases). Per germline, CDR1 GTSNPN and CDR2 SVGIG (reference sequence). V was shortened by 4 bases and J by 3 bases, with 17 bases between the two germline ends. This CDR3 has 15 amino acids. The CDR3 region is CAWIPPGQPTDTQYF. The CDR3 bases are TGTGCCTGGATTCCACCGGGACAACCAACAGATACGCAGTATTTT.

As regards this clone: Other DNA sequences in the same sample also yield this CDR3. The V and J genes are TRBV2 and TRBJ1-6; D not certain. Germline-derived CDR1 and CDR2 are SNHLY and FYNNEI. V was pared by 3 bases and J by 4 bases, with 7 bases between. The CDR3 is 14 amino acids. CDR3 DNA: TGTGCCAGCAGTGAGGCCAGATATAATTCACCCCTCCACTTT. Amino acid sequence: CASSEARYNSPLHF.

The chain links TRBV2 to TRBJ2-1; 9 bases match TRBD2. This CDR3 is built from 14 residues. Trimming cost V 8 bases and J 9 bases; bases outside gene matches: 11. Germline loops: CDR1 SNHLY, CDR2 FYNNEI. Here the CDR3 reads CASCLERGEGEQFF. The CDR3 DNA reads as TGTGCCAGCTGCCTCGAGCGGGGGGAGGGTGAGCAGTTCTTC.